This entry lists 27 T cell receptor beta chains sequenced from one sample in a study of neoadjuvant anti-PD-1 for oral cavity cancer. Some clones are missing from TCRdb's copy, which holds only in-frame ones; the method was immunoSEQ multiplex PCR. The sample gives about 72,000 clones, around 83% of which show up once; about 3.4% is in the top ten. This specimen consisted of PBMCs, obtained before nivolumab (anti-PD-1) treatment. The receptor source for this set is a person aged 35 to 85 with oral cavity squamous cell carcinoma.

This clone has only one observation. The rearrangement links TRBV7-3 to TRBJ2-2; 13 bases align to TRBD2. This CDR3 region has 17 residues. CDR1 is SGHTA and CDR2 is FQGTGA in the germline V gene. The V and J ends lost 2 bases and 6 bases, in that order; junction bases with no gene match: 6. The CDR3 DNA reads TGTGCCAGCAGCTTAGCCGGGACTAGCGGGGTTTCCGGGGAGCTGTTTTTT. This encodes CASSLAGTSGVSGELFF.

The chain recombines TRBV4-2 with TRBJ2-3; no clear D. Germline CDR1 reads LGHNA; CDR2 reads YNFKEQ. This CDR3 is 14 amino acids long. The V end lost 5 bases, the J end lost 2 bases, and 11 bases lay between the germline ends. The CDR3 here is CASSVLGTTDTQYF. CDR3 sequence (DNA): TGTGCCAGCAGCGTCCTGGGCACCACAGATACGCAGTATTTT.

The V and J genes are TRBV11-1 and TRBJ2-5, with D unclear. This CDR3 has 11 residues. V was pared by 4 bases and J by 5 bases, with 5 bases between. Germline loops: CDR1 SGHAT, CDR2 FQDESV (reference sequence). CDR3 amino acids: CASSSFETQYF. The CDR3 DNA is TGTGCCAGCAGCTCGTTCGAGACCCAGTACTTC.

The chain carries TRBV5-1 and TRBJ2-1, with D perhaps TRBD2 (5 bases). V dropped 4 bases and J dropped 6 bases, with 11 bases sitting between them. Germline CDR1 and CDR2: SGHRS and YFSETQ. CDR3 size: 13 residues. This CDR3 is CASSPGLINEQFF. CDR3 in DNA: TGCGCCAGCAGCCCCGGACTGATCAATGAGCAGTTCTTC.

The chain links TRBV10-3 to TRBJ1-5; a possible D gene is TRBD1 (5 bases). The germline CDR1 and CDR2 sequences are ENHRY and SYGVKD. The CDR3 is made up of 15 amino acids. Trimming cost V 6 bases and J 1 base, with 13 bases left between them. The CDR3: CAISTGTESNQPQHF. The CDR3 nucleotides are TGTGCCATCAGCACCGGGACGGAAAGCAATCAGCCCCAGCATTTT.

This clone was detected only a few times. The chain recombines TRBV4-1 with TRBJ1-2; no firm D call. Germline CDR1 is MGHRA and CDR2 is YSYEKL. Deletions cut 0 bases from V and 8 bases from J, with 13 bases between. This CDR3 region has 14 residues. This CDR3 reads CASSQEPYPVGYTF. The CDR3 DNA reads TGCGCCAGCAGCCAAGAACCCTACCCGGTGGGCTACACCTTC.

In DNA form, the CDR3 reads TGTGCCAGTAGGGGGACTTCGGGTTATAGCAATCAGCCCCAGCATTTT. Amino acid sequence: CASRGTSGYSNQPQHF. The chain uses TRBV19 and TRBJ1-5; a possible D gene is TRBD1 (5 bases). Trimming took 6 bases from V and 0 from J, leaving 15 bases between them. Germline V lookup: CDR1 LNHDA, CDR2 SQIVND (reference sequence). The CDR3 runs to 16 residues.

The chain is built from TRBV28 and TRBJ2-3, with a possible D match to TRBD2 (6 bases). The CDR3 sequence is 16 residues long. Per germline, CDR1 MDHEN and CDR2 SYDVKM. Trimming removed 5 bases at V and 4 bases at J, with 19 bases between. CDR3 sequence (DNA): TGTGCCAGCAGTGCTCCCCGGGACTGGGCGGCAGATACGCAGTATTTT. This codes for CASSAPRDWAADTQYF.

J is TRBJ1-1 and V is TRBV5-1; TRBD1 aligns across 10 bases. CDR1 and CDR2 (germline): SGHRS, YFSETQ. Trimming took 0 bases from V and 3 from J; bases not matched to a gene: 5. The CDR3 has 16 amino acids. CDR3 protein: CASSLVTGGRDTEAFF. In DNA form, the CDR3 reads TGCGCCAGCAGCTTGGTGACAGGGGGCCGGGACACTGAAGCTTTCTTT.

This rearrangement joins TRBV5-4 to TRBJ2-7, with 7 bases identical to TRBD2. Germline lookup yields CDR1 SGHNT and CDR2 YYREEE (reference sequence). The CDR3 sequence is 15 residues long. Trimming at V came to 0 bases and at J to 4 bases, leaving 7 bases not matched to a gene. CDR3 DNA: TGTGCCAGCAGCTTGGGTGGGCTAGCGGTATACGAGCAGTACTTC. As protein: CASSLGGLAVYEQYF.

This clone came up once. The rearrangement joins TRBV9 to TRBJ2-2; maybe TRBD2 (7 bases). The CDR3 consists of 18 residues. Looked up from germline, CDR1 is SGDLS and CDR2 is YYNGEE. Trimming took off 0 bases at V and 1 base at J, with 16 bases between the two ends. CDR3 sequence: CASSVVSGGGLNTGELFF. The CDR3 DNA follows: TGTGCCAGCAGCGTAGTATCAGGCGGGGGCTTGAACACCGGGGAGCTGTTTTTT.

The chain employs TRBV2 and TRBJ2-3; tentative D call: TRBD2 (5 bases). The CDR3 consists of 15 residues. Germline CDR1 is SNHLY and CDR2 is FYNNEI. Trimming pared 6 bases from V and 1 base from J, leaving 14 bases between. CDR3 loop: CASRTLALRTDTQYF. The CDR3 DNA sequence: TGTGCCAGCAGAACCCTAGCACTCCGCACAGATACGCAGTATTTT.

This chain uses TRBV28 with TRBJ2-7, with D maybe TRBD1 (5 bases). Trimming cost V 5 bases and J 1 base, with 15 bases left between them. CDR1 MDHEN and CDR2 SYDVKM come from the germline V gene. CDR3 length equals 15 residues. This CDR3 reads CASSKGVGFSYEQYF. In nucleotides, the CDR3 is TGTGCCAGCAGTAAAGGGGTAGGATTTTCCTACGAGCAGTACTTC.

This sequence joins TRBV9 and TRBJ1-3, with D tentatively TRBD1 (6 bases). The CDR3 extends over 14 amino acids. Germline lookup yields CDR1 SGDLS and CDR2 YYNGEE. Trimming removed 3 bases from V and 8 bases from J, with 15 bases in between. CDR3 in amino acids: CASSGSLGGYTIYF. CDR3 nucleotides: TGTGCCAGCAGCGGTTCCCTAGGGGGGTACACCATATATTTT.

The V gene is TRBV5-1, the J gene TRBJ2-1; no firm D call. The germline V and J ends were trimmed by 4 bases and 6 bases, with 17 bases remaining between them. This CDR3 has 15 amino acids. The germline CDR1 and CDR2 sequences are SGHRS and YFSETQ. CDR3 sequence: CASSPTIANFNEQFF. The CDR3 coding sequence is TGCGCCAGCAGCCCGACAATTGCAAATTTCAATGAGCAGTTCTTC.

The chain employs TRBV4-2 and TRBJ2-1; D is unresolved. The CDR3 is 15 residues long. V lost 0 bases, J lost 7 bases, and 13 bases lay in between. From germline, CDR1 is LGHNA and CDR2 YNFKEQ. CDR3 protein: CASSQEGRKENEQFF. As DNA, the CDR3 is TGTGCCAGCAGCCAAGAAGGACGCAAAGAGAATGAGCAGTTCTTC.

The V and J genes are TRBV19 and TRBJ1-5; tentative D call: TRBD1 (5 bases). V was cut by 4 bases and J by 3 bases, with 13 bases left in between. The CDR3 consists of 15 residues. From germline, CDR1 is LNHDA and CDR2 SQIVND (reference sequence). CDR3 nucleotides: TGTGCCAGTAGTAAACCCCGCAGGGACAATCAGCCCCAGCATTTT. Amino acid sequence: CASSKPRRDNQPQHF.

V usage is TRBV7-6 and J usage is TRBJ2-3, with 8 bases that match TRBD1. The CDR3 contains 16 residues. Germline trimming cut 3 bases from V and 2 bases from J; bases unmatched to any gene: 7. Per the germline V gene, CDR1 is SGHVS and CDR2 is FNYEAQ. The CDR3 nucleotides read TGTGCCAGCAGCTTCAGCGGACAGGGTTTCACAGATACGCAGTATTTT. It is translated as CASSFSGQGFTDTQYF. Combining the CDR3 with reference TRBV7-6 and TRBJ2-3 gives the whole variable domain GAGVSQSPRYKVTKRGQDVALRCDPISGHVSLYWYRQALGQGPEFLTYFNYEAQQDKSGLPNDRFSAERPEGSISTLTIQRTEQRDSAMYRCASSFSGQGFTDTQYFGPGTRLTVL.

The chain carries TRBV5-1 and TRBJ1-3, with D perhaps matching TRBD1 (5 bases). The V gene's germline CDR1 is SGHRS and CDR2 YFSETQ. Deletions cut 0 bases from V and 2 bases from J, with 12 bases between. The CDR3 spans 16 residues. The DNA of the CDR3 is TGCGCCAGCAGCTTGGGTCGGGGGTCAACTGGAAACACCATATATTTT. This encodes CASSLGRGSTGNTIYF. Looking up the rest from reference TRBV5-1 and TRBJ1-3 gives the full variable domain: KAGVTQTPRYLIKTRGQQVTLSCSPISGHRSVSWYQQTPGQGLQFLFEYFSETQRNKGNFPGRFSGRQFSNSRSEMNVSTLELGDSALYLCASSLGRGSTGNTIYFGEGSWLTVV.

The chain carries TRBV25-1 and TRBJ1-5, with D unclear. The CDR3 has 17 residues. Per germline, CDR1 MGHDK and CDR2 SYGVNS. The V and J ends lost 1 base and 0 bases respectively, with 13 bases between them. The CDR3 bases are TGTGCCAGCAGTGAATGCCATCAAAGTCGTAGCAATCAGCCCCAGCATTTT. Protein sequence: CASSECHQSRSNQPQHF. The whole variable domain, remainder taken from reference TRBV25-1 and TRBJ1-5, is EADIYQTPRYLVIGTGKKITLECSQTMGHDKMYWYQQDPGMELHLIHYSYGVNSTEKGDLSSESTVSRIRTEHFPLTLESARPSHTSQYLCASSECHQSRSNQPQHFGDGTRLSIL.

The rearrangement uses TRBV14 and TRBJ2-7; D ambiguous. The germline CDR1 and CDR2 sequences are SGHDN and FVKESK. The CDR3 covers 12 residues. Trimming left V 5 bases short and J 0 bases short, with 5 bases between. The CDR3 nucleotides read TGTGCCAGCAGCGGAATCTCCTACGAGCAGTACTTC. The encoded protein is CASSGISYEQYF.

The chain links TRBV4-1 to TRBJ1-1; D possibly corresponds to TRBD1 (6 bases). The V gene's germline CDR1 is MGHRA and CDR2 YSYEKL. Trimming removed 3 bases from V and 3 bases from J, with 14 bases in between. The CDR3 loop spans 15 amino acids. The CDR3: CASSHALRTDTEAFF. In DNA, the CDR3 is TGCGCCAGCAGCCACGCACTTCGGACAGACACTGAAGCTTTCTTT.

The rearrangement joins TRBV30 to TRBJ1-2; tentative D call: TRBD1 (5 bases). Trimming removed 0 bases from V and 3 bases from J, with 11 bases in between. The CDR3 runs to 14 residues. Per germline, CDR1 GTSNPN and CDR2 SVGIG (reference sequence). CDR3 bases: TGTGCCTGGAGTGTACAGCGGGGCCACTATGGCTACACCTTC. It translates to CAWSVQRGHYGYTF.

This clone was recorded only once. The chain has TRBV7-9 and TRBJ1-1, with a tentative D call TRBD1 (5 bases). V was pared by 7 bases and J by 7 bases, with 13 bases between. Germline CDR1 SEHNR, CDR2 FQNEAQ (reference sequence). There are 12 residues in the CDR3. CDR3 protein: CASNLGGIEAFF. The CDR3 DNA reads TGTGCCAGCAACCTGGGGGGGATTGAAGCTTTCTTT. Drawing the rest from reference TRBV7-9 and TRBJ1-1, the complete variable domain is DTGVSQNPRHKITKRGQNVTFRCDPISEHNRLYWYRQTLGQGPEFLTYFQNEAQLEKSRLLSDRFSAERPKGSFSTLEIQRTEQGDSAMYLCASNLGGIEAFFGQGTRLTVV.

The sample holds one count of this clone. The gene calls are TRBV19 and TRBJ1-1; TRBD1 might be the D (5 bases). Germline-derived CDR1 and CDR2 are LNHDA and SQIVND (reference sequence). V shed 3 bases and J shed 3 bases, with 17 bases lying between them. The CDR3 sequence is 16 residues long. CDR3 in DNA: TGTGCCAGTAGTATGCCCCTTGGGGGGGAGGACACTGAAGCTTTCTTT. Its protein product is CASSMPLGGEDTEAFF.

The genes are TRBV5-1 and TRBJ2-3; D not resolved. Trimming took off 4 bases at V and 7 bases at J, with 7 bases between the two ends. The CDR3 consists of 11 residues. The V gene's germline CDR1 is SGHRS and CDR2 YFSETQ. The chain's CDR3 is CASSSYYTQYF. The CDR3 DNA follows: TGCGCCAGCAGCAGCTATTATACGCAGTATTTT. The variable domain in full, completed from reference TRBV5-1 and TRBJ2-3, reads KAGVTQTPRYLIKTRGQQVTLSCSPISGHRSVSWYQQTPGQGLQFLFEYFSETQRNKGNFPGRFSGRQFSNSRSEMNVSTLELGDSALYLCASSSYYTQYFGPGTRLTVL.

This clone showed up just once. This chain connects TRBV2 to TRBJ2-2, with 13 bases that match TRBD2. V dropped 4 bases and J dropped 5; count of bases not matched to a gene: 1. CDR1 is SNHLY and CDR2 is FYNNEI in the germline V gene. The CDR3 spans 15 residues. CDR3 sequence (DNA): TGTGCCAGCAGTGTGACTAGCGGGGGGACCGGGGAGCTGTTTTTT. This sequence encodes CASSVTSGGTGELFF.